The 9 T cell receptor beta chains listed next were all sequenced from one sample in a study of spatial heterogeneity in lung cancer. TCRdb independently ran MiXCR on the 5' RACE reads; one entry per CDR3 protein. There are fewer than 25,000 distinct CDR3 sequences in the sample; roughly 9.7% occur only once, and less than 25% lies in the top ten. This sample's time point: blood at routine non-recurrence follow-up after resection. The sequencing used PBMCs, collected at follow-up. Receptors originate from a male donor with early-stage non-small cell lung cancer.

At least ten counts were recorded for this clonotype. This sequence joins TRBV7-9 and TRBJ2-7, with a possible D match to TRBD1 (6 bases). The V and J ends lost 4 bases and 6 bases respectively, with 10 bases between them. There are 12 residues in the CDR3. Germline V lookup: CDR1 SEHNR, CDR2 FQNEAQ (reference sequence). CDR3 DNA: TGTGCCAGCAGCTCTACAGGGCCCGAGCAGTACTTC. It encodes CASSSTGPEQYF.

The sample holds a few counts of this clonotype. This sequence joins TRBV6-2 or TRBV6-3 and TRBJ1-1; D is uncertain. The germline V gene has CDR1 MNHEY and CDR2 SVGEGT. V dropped 4 bases and J dropped 2 bases, with 11 bases sitting between them. CDR3 length equals 14 residues. The CDR3 DNA reads as TGTGCCAGCAGTTCGGCCGTGCTTAACACTGAAGCTTTCTTT. Translating gives CASSSAVLNTEAFF.

This clonotype was picked up many times. The chain has TRBV5-1 and TRBJ2-2; D tentatively fits TRBD1 or TRBD2 (5 bases each). Per the germline V gene, CDR1 is SGHRS and CDR2 is YFSETQ. The ends were cut back, 0 bases at V and 4 bases at J, with 16 bases in the middle. The CDR3 length is 17 residues. The CDR3: CASSLAGARVGTGELFF. In DNA, the CDR3 is TGCGCCAGCAGCTTGGCCGGGGCCAGGGTAGGCACCGGGGAGCTGTTTTTT.

The sample holds many counts of this clonotype. The CDR3 bases are TGTGCCAGCAGTGCTGGACAGACGAATCAGCCCCAGCATTTT. This gives the protein CASSAGQTNQPQHF. This chain connects TRBV5-5 to TRBJ1-5; perhaps TRBD1 as D (6 bases). V gave up 5 bases and J gave up 4 bases, with 13 bases separating them. The CDR3 spans 14 residues. Germline CDR1 and CDR2: SGHKS and YYEKEE (reference sequence). The full variable domain, with the rest looked up from reference TRBV5-5 and TRBJ1-5, is DAGVTQSPTHLIKTRGQQVTLRCSPISGHKSVSWYQQVLGQGPQFIFQYYEKEERGRGNFPDRFSARQFPNYSSELNVNALLLGDSALYLCASSAGQTNQPQHFGDGTRLSIL.

This clonotype was counted at least ten times. The chain recombines TRBV29-1 with TRBJ1-1; TRBD1 might be the D (5 bases). Per the germline V gene, CDR1 is SQVTM and CDR2 is ANQGSEA. The CDR3 consists of 13 residues. V shed 3 bases and J shed 0 bases, with 8 bases lying between them. The CDR3 region has the DNA TGCAGCGTTGAGAGACAGATGAACACTGAAGCTTTCTTT. Translating gives CSVERQMNTEAFF.

The sample holds many counts of this clonotype. CDR3 in DNA: TGCGCCAGCAGTGAGTCCGGATCTATTGATACGCAGTATTTT. This translates into CASSESGSIDTQYF. The chain employs TRBV10-1 and TRBJ2-3; D is unresolved. The CDR3 is 14 amino acids. Per germline, CDR1 WNHNN and CDR2 SYGVQD (reference sequence). Trimming cost V 0 bases and J 6 bases, with 10 bases left between them.

CDR3 sequence reads: CSATSPTENTGELFF. In DNA form, the CDR3 reads TGCAGTGCAACCTCACCGACCGAGAACACCGGGGAGCTGTTTTTT. The gene calls are TRBV20-1 and TRBJ2-2; D not certain. CDR1 and CDR2 (germline): DFQATT, SNEGSKA (reference sequence). V lost 6 bases to trimming and J lost 1 base, with 15 bases between them. The CDR3 extends over 15 amino acids.

In its sample, this clonotype was seen a few times. The chain links TRBV6-5 to TRBJ2-5; 8 nucleotides align to TRBD2. V dropped 7 bases and J dropped 4; count of bases not matched to a gene: 14. This CDR3 has 16 residues. Germline CDR1 and CDR2: MNHEY and SVGAGI. CDR3 in amino acids: CASTALNGGARETQYF. CDR3 bases: TGTGCCAGCACCGCCCTCAACGGGGGGGCGCGAGAGACCCAGTACTTC.

V and J are TRBV5-5 and TRBJ2-7; D not resolved. The V and J ends lost 3 bases and 0 bases respectively, with 10 bases between them. Per germline, CDR1 SGHKS and CDR2 YYEKEE (reference sequence). The CDR3 runs to 14 residues. CDR3 DNA sequence: TGTGCCAGCAGCTGGCTAGTTACCTCCTACGAGCAGTACTTC. It codes for CASSWLVTSYEQYF. Together with reference TRBV5-5 and TRBJ2-7, the CDR3 gives the full variable domain: DAGVTQSPTHLIKTRGQQVTLRCSPISGHKSVSWYQQVLGQGPQFIFQYYEKEERGRGNFPDRFSARQFPNYSSELNVNALLLGDSALYLCASSWLVTSYEQYFGPGTRLTVT.